The 25 T cell receptor beta chains presented below share a single source sample, sequenced in a study of shared clonotypes between healthy human individuals (dated by TCRdb to about 2020). The method was the immunoSEQ multiplex PCR assay. Drawn from immuneACCESS, this table holds only the in-frame rearrangements with V and J called that TCRdb kept. Clones are partly lost; checked studies trace under half to an unresolved V gene and leave the rest unexplained. Recorded for this sample are 2 million or so clones; 95% of them occurred a single time. Of the sample, more than 0.1% falls within the top ten clones. The sequenced sample consisted of naive CD4+ T cells sorted from blood. The cell subset or site label on this specimen signifies: CD45RA+ positively selected. These receptors came from a man younger than 30 in good health.

The CDR3 loop is CASREQKGTGELFF. The CDR3 DNA follows: TGTGCCAGCAGGGAACAAAAAGGCACCGGGGAGCTGTTTTTT. The chain recombines TRBV2 with TRBJ2-2; D is undetermined. This CDR3 spans 14 amino acids. Between the trimmed V and J ends, which lost 6 bases and 4 bases, there was a span of 12 bases. CDR1 and CDR2 (germline): SNHLY, FYNNEI.

The genes are TRBV6-4 and TRBJ2-7; D unresolved. This CDR3 contains 10 residues. Per the germline V gene, CDR1 is MRHNA and CDR2 is SNTAGT. V lost 6 bases, J lost 3 bases, and 3 bases lay in between. The CDR3 here is CASSCYEQYF. CDR3 bases: TGTGCCAGCAGCTGCTACGAGCAGTACTTC.

This rearrangement joins TRBV12-2 to TRBJ2-5; TRBD2, the table's D call, was not compared with the DNA. TRBV12-2 is classified as a pseudogene. The CDR3 loop spans 15 amino acids. CDR3 residues: CASRLSGRAGETQYF. Written as DNA, the CDR3 is TGTGCAAGTCGCTTAAGCGGGAGGGCCGGAGAGACCCAGTACTTC.

About this clone itself: Additional DNA sequences in this sample encode the identical CDR3. V gene TRBV11-2 combines with J gene TRBJ2-1; a possible D gene is TRBD1 (6 bases). CDR1 and CDR2 from the germline V gene are SGHAT and FQNNGV. V lost 0 bases and J lost 5, with 11 bases in between. There are 15 residues in the CDR3. In DNA form, the CDR3 reads TGTGCCAGCAGCTTAGACAGGGGTCTCCACAATGAGCAGTTCTTC. Translated: CASSLDRGLHNEQFF.

The rearrangement links TRBV5-1 to TRBJ2-3, with D perhaps TRBD2 (6 bases). CDR3 size: 14 residues. Germline loops: CDR1 SGHRS, CDR2 YFSETQ. Trimming took off 4 bases at V and 2 bases at J, with 11 bases between the two ends. CDR3 nucleotide sequence: TGCGCCAGCAGCCTGGGACTGGACACAGATACGCAGTATTTT. This codes for CASSLGLDTDTQYF.

J is TRBJ1-5 and V is TRBV6-1; D call uncertain. The CDR3 consists of 14 residues. The germline V gene has CDR1 MNHNS and CDR2 SASEGT. The germline V and J ends were trimmed by 4 bases and 5 bases, with 12 bases remaining between them. CDR3 sequence: CASSVGAGDQPQHF. The CDR3 region has the DNA TGTGCCAGCAGTGTCGGAGCAGGCGATCAGCCCCAGCATTTT.

The V and J genes are TRBV5-1 and TRBJ2-7; possibly TRBD1 or TRBD2 for D (6 bases each). Trimming stripped 0 bases from V and 4 bases from J, with 14 bases between. This CDR3 spans 15 amino acids. CDR1 and CDR2 from the germline V gene are SGHRS and YFSETQ. The CDR3 spells CASSLVRGGLYEQYF. The CDR3 DNA follows: TGCGCCAGCAGCTTGGTCAGGGGAGGACTTTACGAGCAGTACTTC.

This chain uses TRBV5-6 with TRBJ2-5; 11 positions agree with TRBD2. V gave up 0 bases and J gave up 7 bases; unmatched junction bases: 8. This CDR3 has 16 residues. The germline V gene has CDR1 SGHDT and CDR2 YYEEEE. The CDR3 sequence is CASSLATSGGRGTQYF. As DNA, the CDR3 is TGTGCCAGCAGCTTGGCAACTAGCGGGGGCCGGGGGACCCAGTACTTC.

The CDR3 DNA is TGTGCCAGCAGAGTCGGGGCTTCCGGTCGAGCTGCTAATTCACCCCTCCACTTT. Translating gives CASRVGASGRAANSPLHF. This chain uses TRBV27 with TRBJ1-6, with D perhaps matching TRBD1 (5 bases). V was trimmed by 6 bases and J by 6 bases, leaving 24 bases between them. Germline loops: CDR1 MNHEY, CDR2 SMNVEV (reference sequence). CDR3 length: 18 amino acids.

In regard to this clone: Additional DNA sequences in this sample encode the identical CDR3. The J gene is TRBJ2-5, the V gene TRBV29-1; TRBD2 agrees at 7 bases. The CDR3 contains 11 residues. Germline V gene sequence: CDR1 SQVTM, CDR2 ANQGSEA. V lost 6 bases and J lost 3; bases outside the gene matches: 1. The CDR3 is CSVSGEETQYF. CDR3 bases: TGCAGCGTCAGCGGGGAAGAGACCCAGTACTTC.

V is TRBV18 and J is TRBJ1-2; D is unclear. Germline V CDR1 and CDR2: KGHSH, LQKENI. CDR3 length equals 15 residues. V shed 3 bases and J shed 0 bases, with 11 bases lying between them. CDR3 nucleotide sequence: TGTGCCAGCTCACCGGATAGGGAAGCTAACTATGGCTACACCTTC. It translates to CASSPDREANYGYTF.

The gene calls are TRBV30 and TRBJ2-1; 7 bases are a match to TRBD2. CDR1 and CDR2 from the germline V gene are GTSNPN and SVGIG (reference sequence). The CDR3 consists of 15 residues. The V gene end was trimmed by 0 bases and the J gene end by 5 bases; junction bases not matched to a gene: 7. CDR3 in amino acids: CAWSVGLADNNEQFF. CDR3 sequence (DNA): TGTGCCTGGAGTGTAGGGCTAGCGGACAACAATGAGCAGTTCTTC.

The V gene is TRBV7-2, the J gene TRBJ2-7; 7 bases are shared with TRBD1. Germline CDR1 reads SGHTA; CDR2 reads FQGNSA. The CDR3 is 15 residues long. Unmatched junction bases numbered 9, after V lost 5 bases and J lost 2 bases. CDR3 DNA sequence: TGTGCCAGCAGCCCGGGCCAGGGACAGACCTACGAGCAGTACTTC. It encodes CASSPGQGQTYEQYF.

The V call is TRBV7-9, the J call TRBJ2-1, with 12 positions matching TRBD2. Germline assignment: CDR1 SEHNR and CDR2 FQNEAQ (reference sequence). The V gene end was trimmed by 7 bases and the J gene end by 7 bases; junction bases not matched to a gene: 5. The CDR3 consists of 14 residues. CDR3 bases: TGTGCCAGCAATCTAGCGGGAGGGGAGAATGAGCAGTTCTTC. Protein product: CASNLAGGENEQFF. Full variable domain (remainder filled in from reference TRBV7-9 and TRBJ2-1): DTGVSQNPRHKITKRGQNVTFRCDPISEHNRLYWYRQTLGQGPEFLTYFQNEAQLEKSRLLSDRFSAERPKGSFSTLEIQRTEQGDSAMYLCASNLAGGENEQFFGPGTRLTVL.

The sample holds one count of this clone. The genes are TRBV5-1 and TRBJ2-5; TRBD1 matches 10 bases. CDR3 size: 14 residues. The germline gives CDR1 SGHRS, CDR2 YFSETQ. The J segment lost 3 bases and the V segment lost 7 bases, leaving 6 bases of the junction unmatched. CDR3: CASQTGTGEETQYF. The DNA of the CDR3 is TGCGCCAGCCAAACTGGGACAGGGGAAGAGACCCAGTACTTC.

The CDR3 protein is CASSYPWVGGRHSYEQYF. The CDR3, as DNA: TGTGCCAGCAGTTACCCGTGGGTCGGCGGGAGGCACTCCTACGAGCAGTACTTC. V usage is TRBV6-7 and J usage is TRBJ2-7, with TRBD2 matching 8 bases. TRBV6-7 is identified as an open reading frame with a role that is uncertain. The CDR3 extends over 18 amino acids. The V gene end was trimmed by 2 bases and the J gene end by 0 bases; junction bases not matched to a gene: 12.

This chain joins TRBV25-1 and TRBJ2-3, with TRBD2 matching over 11 bases. CDR1 and CDR2 from the germline V gene are MGHDK and SYGVNS. This CDR3 contains 17 residues. V trimming: 2 bases; J trimming: 7 bases; junction bases outside the gene matches: 11. In nucleotides, the CDR3 is TGTGCCAGCAGTGAACGCGGGACTAGCGGAGGAGGTAATACGCAGTATTTT. Residues: CASSERGTSGGGNTQYF.

The genes are TRBV9 and TRBJ2-6; 7 bases match TRBD1. In germline, CDR1 is SGDLS, CDR2 YYNGEE. The CDR3 length is 18 residues. J lost 3 bases, V lost 4 bases, and 13 bases had no gene match. CDR3 residues: CASSIWTGGVGGANVLTF. Here the CDR3 DNA reads TGTGCCAGCAGCATTTGGACAGGCGGCGTCGGTGGGGCCAACGTCCTGACTTTC.

The chain combines TRBV7-9 with TRBJ2-2; D assignment may be TRBD1 or TRBD2 (5 bases each). CDR1 and CDR2 (germline): SEHNR, FQNEAQ (reference sequence). The CDR3 extends over 13 amino acids. V shed 8 bases and J shed 6 bases, with 13 bases lying between them. DNA of the CDR3: TGTGCCAGCTCCGTCGTGGGGGCCGGGGAGCTGTTTTTT. The encoded protein is CASSVVGAGELFF.

This sequence joins TRBV10-3 and TRBJ2-5; D perhaps matches TRBD1 (7 bases). This CDR3 is built from 15 residues. Trimming cost V 4 bases and J 5 bases, with 17 bases left between them. The germline V gene has CDR1 ENHRY and CDR2 SYGVKD. CDR3 sequence (DNA): TGTGCCATCAGTGGAGGTGGAGGGGGCTTGGAGACCCAGTACTTC. Translating gives CAISGGGGGLETQYF.

The chain employs TRBV19 and TRBJ2-7; D gene unclear. The CDR3 extends over 11 amino acids. Trimming removed 6 bases from V and 11 bases from J, with 14 bases in between. Germline-derived CDR1 and CDR2 are LNHDA and SQIVND (reference sequence). CDR3 sequence: CASSHSGREYF. CDR3 DNA sequence: TGTGCCAGTAGCCACAGTGGCCGCGAGTACTTC. Variable domain in full (rest from reference TRBV19 and TRBJ2-7): DGGITQSPKYLFRKEGQNVTLSCEQNLNHDAMYWYRQDPGQGLRLIYYSQIVNDFQKGDIAEGYSVSREKKESFPLTVTSAQKNPTAFYLCASSHSGREYFGPGTRLTVT.

The chain links TRBV30 to TRBJ1-2; D gene ambiguous. Germline V lookup: CDR1 GTSNPN, CDR2 SVGIG (reference sequence). CDR3 length equals 13 residues. Trimming removed 5 bases from V and 0 bases from J, with 10 bases in between. In DNA, the CDR3 is TGTGCCTGGGCCTGGAAAGCTAACTATGGCTACACCTTC. Its protein is CAWAWKANYGYTF.

CDR3 protein: CASSPPRLAGASYEQYF. The CDR3 DNA reads as TGTGCCAGCAGTCCCCCTCGACTAGCGGGGGCCTCCTACGAGCAGTACTTC. The rearrangement joins TRBV28 to TRBJ2-7; the match to TRBD2 covers 12 bases. With V trimmed by 5 bases and J by 0 bases, 8 bases remained unmatched. Germline CDR1 is MDHEN and CDR2 is SYDVKM. This CDR3 is built from 17 residues.

This chain links TRBV28 with TRBJ1-5; possible D gene TRBD1, 5 bases. The germline V gene encodes CDR1 MDHEN and CDR2 SYDVKM. V dropped 3 bases and J dropped 6 bases, with 15 bases sitting between them. This CDR3 spans 15 amino acids. In DNA, the CDR3 is TGTGCCAGCAGTTTCGGGCGGGGCAGAGGTCAGCCCCAGCATTTT. Protein product: CASSFGRGRGQPQHF.

The rearrangement joins TRBV7-9 to TRBJ1-1, with TRBD1 as a possible D gene (6 bases). This CDR3 has 15 amino acids. Trimming stripped 1 base from V and 5 bases from J, with 14 bases between. Per the germline V gene, CDR1 is SEHNR and CDR2 is FQNEAQ (reference sequence). CDR3 loop: CASSLEGTQGTEAFF. CDR3 DNA sequence: TGTGCCAGCAGCTTAGAAGGGACACAGGGAACTGAAGCTTTCTTT. The full variable domain, completed using reference TRBV7-9 and TRBJ1-1, is DTGVSQNPRHKITKRGQNVTFRCDPISEHNRLYWYRQTLGQGPEFLTYFQNEAQLEKSRLLSDRFSAERPKGSFSTLEIQRTEQGDSAMYLCASSLEGTQGTEAFFGQGTRLTVV.